Included here is one T cell receptor beta chain sequence, with context. The antigen is unknown. TCRdb's table, derived via immunoSEQ multiplex PCR, lists solely in-frame clones and lacks some. The repertoire has about 440,000 clones, 87% of them found once; the top ten carry 10% to 15%. Sample treatment: approximately 18 received Ad26.COV2.S at low or high dose, single or two shots; roughly five received placebo; per-sample allocation not given. The samples were gathered on day 63 after the first injection of vaccine or placebo. This CDR3 is built from 16 residues. The V gene end was trimmed by 4 bases and the J gene end by 1 base; junction bases not matched to a gene: 12. The germline V gene encodes CDR1 GTSNPN and CDR2 SVGIG (reference sequence). The data stem from a study of Ad26.COV2.S vaccination and SARS-CoV-2 variants. Study-level points and caveats: Placebo recipients trailed vaccine recipients in spike-specific TCR breadth.

The V gene is TRBV30, the J gene TRBJ2-7; TRBD2 matches at 8 bases. The TCR was taken from a person aged 18-65 years who received the Ad26.COV2.S COVID-19 vaccine or a placebo. Material: peripheral blood, obtained in a trial of Ad26.COV2.S vaccine versus placebo. CDR3 protein: CAWTRGAGGRSYEQYF. In DNA, the CDR3 is TGTGCCTGGACCCGGGGGGCGGGGGGCCGATCCTACGAGCAGTACTTC.